This passage covers 31 T cell receptor beta chains from one sample sequenced in a study of blood T cells in healthy people across ages. Primers used in a second PCR of about 7 to 11 cycles were a sample-barcoded 5' primer and a J-beta primer mix. One entry per CDR3 protein results from TCRdb running MiXCR on the 5' RACE reads. The table includes some 1.4 million distinct CDR3 sequences, around 39% detected once. Input material: blood. The receptor set was obtained from a woman younger than 30 in good health.

This clonotype has a handful of counts. The CDR3 sequence is CASSPGAAKETQYF. Written as DNA, the CDR3 is TGTGCCAGCAGCCCCGGAGCGGCTAAAGAGACCCAGTACTTC. The genes are TRBV28 and TRBJ2-5, with D perhaps TRBD2 (5 bases). Germline values: CDR1 MDHEN, CDR2 SYDVKM. This CDR3 is 14 amino acids long. V gave up 6 bases and J gave up 3 bases, with 14 bases separating them.

A few counts support this clonotype. The chain joins TRBV25-1 to TRBJ1-5; D not certain. CDR1 and CDR2 (germline): MGHDK, SYGVNS. V gave up 1 base and J gave up 7 bases, with 11 bases separating them. CDR3 size: 14 residues. CDR3 DNA sequence: TGTGCCAGCAGTGAATCCCCGGGCTCCCAGCCCCAGCATTTT. It encodes CASSESPGSQPQHF.

This clonotype was detected many times. The chain links TRBV29-1 to TRBJ2-7; D is undetermined. From germline, CDR1 is SQVTM and CDR2 ANQGSEA. CDR3 length: 11 amino acids. V lost 4 bases, J lost 3 bases, and 7 bases lay in between. CDR3 amino acids: CSVADNYEQYF. CDR3 nucleotides: TGCAGCGTTGCAGACAACTACGAGCAGTACTTC.

The rearrangement links TRBV12-3 or TRBV12-4 to TRBJ2-1, with 10 bases that match TRBD1. The ends lost 6 bases at V and 10 bases at J; junction bases unmatched: 12. The CDR3 sequence is 15 residues long. The CDR3 DNA follows: TGTGCCAGCAGAATAACGGGACAGGGGTCCTACGAGCAGTTCTTC. The encoded protein is CASRITGQGSYEQFF.

This clonotype showed up just a few times. The CDR3 region is CSVRGVTNTEAFF. The CDR3 nucleotides are TGCAGCGTTAGAGGGGTAACCAACACTGAAGCTTTCTTT. The genes are TRBV29-1 and TRBJ1-1; perhaps TRBD1 as D (5 bases). The V end was cut by 5 bases, the J end by 2 bases, with 12 bases between. The CDR3 totals 13 residues. Germline CDR1 SQVTM, CDR2 ANQGSEA.

This clonotype was observed once. The chain combines TRBV7-2 with TRBJ1-1, with no clear D. CDR1 SGHTA and CDR2 FQGNSA come from the germline V gene. The V and J ends lost 1 base and 3 bases respectively, with 12 bases between them. The CDR3 consists of 15 residues. CDR3 coding DNA: TGTGCCAGCAGCTTAGGCGGACGGCCGGACACTGAAGCTTTCTTT. It translates to CASSLGGRPDTEAFF.

The chain joins TRBV10-3 to TRBJ1-1; D call uncertain. V lost 7 bases, J lost 2 bases, and 8 bases lay in between. The CDR3 spans 12 residues. Germline loops: CDR1 ENHRY, CDR2 SYGVKD. The CDR3 spells CAITLTNTEAFF. The CDR3 DNA sequence: TGTGCCATCACTTTAACAAACACTGAAGCTTTCTTT.

The table lists this clonotype with a few counts. The chain carries TRBV4-1 and TRBJ2-3, with TRBD2 matching 13 bases. Per germline, CDR1 MGHRA and CDR2 YSYEKL. The CDR3 is 16 residues long. The V gene end was trimmed by 1 base and the J gene end by 3 bases; junction bases not matched to a gene: 1. The CDR3 loop reads CASSQGTSGRTDTQYF. For the CDR3, the DNA is TGCGCCAGCAGCCAAGGGACTAGCGGGAGAACAGATACGCAGTATTTT.

This clonotype has a handful of counts. The chain has TRBV7-2 and TRBJ1-6; 10 bases fit TRBD1. V lost 5 bases, J lost 7 bases, and 5 bases stayed unmatched. Germline V lookup: CDR1 SGHTA, CDR2 FQGNSA. CDR3 size: 15 residues. CDR3 in amino acids: CASSGGTGANSPLHF. CDR3 DNA sequence: TGTGCCAGCAGCGGGGGGACAGGGGCCAATTCACCCCTCCACTTT.

This sequence joins TRBV6-5 and TRBJ2-3; 13 bases are a match to TRBD2. Unmatched junction bases numbered 0, after V lost 0 bases and J lost 6 bases. This CDR3 is built from 15 residues. The V gene's germline CDR1 is MNHEY and CDR2 SVGAGI. The DNA for the CDR3 is TGTGCCAGCAGTTACTCGGGACTAGCGGGGGATACGCAGTATTTT. Translating it yields CASSYSGLAGDTQYF.

The chain is built from TRBV2 and TRBJ2-2; 8 nucleotides agree with TRBD1. CDR1 and CDR2 (germline): SNHLY, FYNNEI. The junction had 9 bases not matched to a gene; V was cut back by 8 bases and J by 4 bases. The CDR3 is made up of 15 amino acids. The DNA for the CDR3 is TGTGCCAGCCACTCGACAGGGGCGGGCACCGGGGAGCTGTTTTTT. This encodes CASHSTGAGTGELFF.

This clonotype showed up just a few times. V is TRBV6-2 or TRBV6-3 and J is TRBJ1-1, with D possibly TRBD1 on 6 matching bases. This CDR3 contains 14 residues. V lost 8 bases to trimming and J lost 4 bases, with 17 bases between them. Germline loops: CDR1 MNHEY, CDR2 SVGEGT. CDR3 loop: CASRLGGGGTEAFF. CDR3 nucleotide sequence: TGTGCCAGCCGTTTAGGCGGGGGCGGCACTGAAGCTTTCTTT.

About this clonotype itself: A much larger clone sits a single nucleotide away, making a read error possible. This chain connects TRBV20-1 to TRBJ1-2; TRBD1 is a possible D gene (6 bases). The CDR3 loop spans 13 amino acids. Germline loops: CDR1 DFQATT, CDR2 SNEGSKA (reference sequence). The V gene lost 3 bases and the J gene lost 6 bases, with 14 bases spanning the gap. Written as DNA, the CDR3 is TGCAGTGCTAGCCGTGCAGGGGTCCATGGCTACACCTTC. The encoded protein is CSASRAGVHGYTF.

The chain joins TRBV6-5 to TRBJ2-7; tentatively, D is TRBD2 (6 bases). There are 16 residues in the CDR3. The V end was cut by 0 bases, the J end by 0 bases, with 12 bases between. Per the germline V gene, CDR1 is MNHEY and CDR2 is SVGAGI. This chain's CDR3 is CASSYSGTSSSYEQYF. CDR3 DNA: TGTGCCAGCAGTTACTCGGGGACTTCAAGCTCCTACGAGCAGTACTTC.

The table lists this clonotype with a few counts. The chain is built from TRBV11-1 and TRBJ2-3; 10 bases are shared with TRBD2. The J segment lost 1 base and the V segment lost 4 bases, leaving 11 bases of the junction unmatched. The CDR3 spans 18 residues. Germline V gene data show CDR1 as SGHAT and CDR2 as FQDESV (reference sequence). In DNA form, the CDR3 reads TGTGCCAGCAGCTCCACGGAGCGGGAGGGCTTCCGCACAGATACGCAGTATTTT. It codes for CASSSTEREGFRTDTQYF.

The CDR3 sequence is CAWSSGVTNEQFF. CDR3 DNA sequence: TGTGCCTGGAGTAGCGGGGTGACGAATGAGCAGTTCTTC. V gene TRBV30 combines with J gene TRBJ2-1; 7 bases are a match to TRBD2. In germline, CDR1 is GTSNPN, CDR2 SVGIG (reference sequence). This CDR3 has 13 amino acids. V was pared by 2 bases and J by 7 bases, with 5 bases of the junction left unmatched.

Only a few counts were recorded for this clonotype. The rearrangement uses TRBV2 and TRBJ2-3, with D unclear. This CDR3 spans 14 amino acids. Germline V lookup: CDR1 SNHLY, CDR2 FYNNEI. The V end was cut by 3 bases, the J end by 0 bases, with 7 bases between. CDR3 in DNA: TGTGCCAGCAGTGATACAACTAGCACAGATACGCAGTATTTT. Protein sequence: CASSDTTSTDTQYF.

V usage is TRBV29-1 and J usage is TRBJ1-1, with TRBD1 as a possible D gene (5 bases). From germline, CDR1 is SQVTM and CDR2 ANQGSEA. The CDR3 sequence is 13 residues long. V was clipped by 2 bases and J by 1 base, with 8 bases between them. CDR3 bases: TGCAGCGTTGAATTGGACAAGAACACTGAAGCTTTCTTT. This codes for CSVELDKNTEAFF. Variable domain in full (rest from reference TRBV29-1 and TRBJ1-1): SAVISQKPSRDICQRGTSLTIQCQVDSQVTMMFWYRQQPGQSLTLIATANQGSEATYESGFVIDKFPISRPNLTFSTLTVSNMSPEDSSIYLCSVELDKNTEAFFGQGTRLTVV.

This clonotype was counted a few times. The chain has TRBV2 and TRBJ2-3; TRBD2 aligns across 11 bases. The ends lost 4 bases at V and 4 bases at J; junction bases unmatched: 1. The CDR3 has 14 amino acids. CDR1 is SNHLY and CDR2 is FYNNEI in the germline V gene. For the CDR3, the DNA is TGTGCCAGCAGTGGACTAGCGGGATCAGATACGCAGTATTTT. This encodes CASSGLAGSDTQYF.

The chain joins TRBV7-7 to TRBJ2-5; a possible D gene is TRBD1 (6 bases). Germline CDR1 reads SSHAT; CDR2 reads FNYEAQ (reference sequence). This CDR3 region has 15 residues. V dropped 8 bases and J dropped 2 bases, with 18 bases sitting between them. The CDR3 reads CASCPSGVAQETQYF. In DNA form, the CDR3 reads TGTGCCAGCTGCCCATCAGGGGTGGCTCAAGAGACCCAGTACTTC.

The rearrangement uses TRBV7-8 and TRBJ1-6; D possibly corresponds to TRBD1 (6 bases). There are 18 residues in the CDR3. Germline CDR1 reads SGHVS; CDR2 reads FQNEAQ. V was clipped by 5 bases and J by 0 bases, with 17 bases between them. Here the CDR3 reads CASSPIGGAGSYNSPLHF. As DNA, the CDR3 is TGTGCCAGCAGCCCCATTGGGGGGGCCGGCTCCTATAATTCACCCCTCCACTTT.

This clonotype came up a few times. This chain connects TRBV4-1 to TRBJ1-5; the match to TRBD1 covers 7 bases. The CDR3 runs 15 residues. Unmatched junction bases numbered 4, after V lost 4 bases and J lost 1 base. Per the germline V gene, CDR1 is MGHRA and CDR2 is YSYEKL. CDR3 region: CASSRTGESNQPQHF. CDR3 bases: TGCGCCAGCAGCCGAACAGGGGAGAGCAATCAGCCCCAGCATTTT.

The chain employs TRBV12-3 or TRBV12-4 and TRBJ2-1, with D uncertain. The CDR3 spans 13 residues. V gave up 3 bases and J gave up 7 bases, with 10 bases separating them. The CDR3 is CASSFWQSNEQFF. The CDR3 DNA reads TGTGCCAGCAGTTTCTGGCAGTCGAATGAGCAGTTCTTC.

This chain joins TRBV6-2 or TRBV6-3 and TRBJ2-7; D uncertain. The CDR3 runs 12 residues. Germline-derived CDR1 and CDR2 are MNHEY and SVGEGT. The V end was cut by 6 bases, the J end by 3 bases, with 9 bases between. CDR3 protein: CASSRGIYEQYF. The CDR3 nucleotides read TGTGCCAGCAGCAGAGGCATCTACGAGCAGTACTTC.

This clonotype was picked up a small number of times. The J gene is TRBJ1-4, the V gene TRBV5-1; no clear D. Trimming took 7 bases from V and 4 from J, leaving 11 bases between them. The V gene's germline CDR1 is SGHRS and CDR2 YFSETQ. The CDR3 is made up of 13 amino acids. CDR3 DNA: TGCGCCAGCCTCAAGAACAGTAATGAAAAACTGTTTTTT. Translation gives CASLKNSNEKLFF.

The chain uses TRBV6-5 and TRBJ2-4; TRBD1 might be the D (7 bases). The tail of the sequence fits TRBJ2-7 better, so the J call may be wrong. The CDR3 consists of 15 residues. Germline values: CDR1 MNHEY, CDR2 SVGAGI. The CDR3 bases are TGTGCCAGCAGCCAAAGACAGGGACTGCGTTACGAGCAGTACTTC. Amino acid sequence: CASSQRQGLRYEQYF.

This clonotype was seen a handful of times. The gene calls are TRBV7-9 and TRBJ1-2, with D hard to call. The CDR3 consists of 13 residues. Germline V gives CDR1 SEHNR, CDR2 FQNEAQ (reference sequence). Trimming pared 5 bases from V and 8 bases from J, leaving 15 bases between. CDR3 residues: CASSHGEQDGYTF. CDR3 DNA sequence: TGTGCCAGCAGCCACGGGGAGCAGGACGGCTACACCTTC.

The J gene is TRBJ2-1, the V gene TRBV4-2; TRBD1 agrees at 8 bases. The CDR3 length is 14 residues. The germline V gene encodes CDR1 LGHNA and CDR2 YNFKEQ. V lost 3 bases, J lost 4 bases, and 2 bases stayed unmatched. Here the CDR3 reads CASSHYRGYNEQFF. CDR3 sequence (DNA): TGTGCCAGCAGCCATTACAGGGGGTACAATGAGCAGTTCTTC.

The chain is built from TRBV5-6 and TRBJ2-3; the match to TRBD1 covers 10 bases. Trimming cost V 4 bases and J 7 bases; bases outside gene matches: 18. In germline, CDR1 is SGHDT, CDR2 YYEEEE. The CDR3 is 18 amino acids. DNA for the CDR3: TGTGCCAGCAGCCCAACGGGACAGGGGACAGATCAACGGTATACGCAGTATTTT. Residues: CASSPTGQGTDQRYTQYF.

This clonotype was observed a handful of times. This sequence joins TRBV4-2 and TRBJ2-7; TRBD2 is a possible D gene (5 bases). Germline loops: CDR1 LGHNA, CDR2 YNFKEQ. Trimming left V 0 bases short and J 3 bases short, with 18 bases between. The CDR3 is 17 residues long. CDR3 DNA sequence: TGTGCCAGCAGCCAAGAGGTCGGGGAGATCCCAAACTACGAGCAGTACTTC. Translating it yields CASSQEVGEIPNYEQYF.

V gene TRBV20-1 combines with J gene TRBJ2-1; maybe TRBD2 (5 bases). Between the trimmed V and J ends, which lost 7 bases and 0 bases, there was a span of 10 bases. CDR3 length: 13 residues. Germline V CDR1 and CDR2: DFQATT, SNEGSKA (reference sequence). The CDR3 reads CSGGGSSYNEQFF. CDR3 DNA sequence: TGCAGTGGAGGTGGGAGCTCCTACAATGAGCAGTTCTTC.